This T cell receptor (beta chain) was captured in a study of blood T cell repertoires in COVID-19. Study-wide context: Collection of acute and convalescent COVID-19 samples took place in the United States, Italy and Spain.

Authors' data handling: Amplification from reference gene primers served as the basis for estimated nucleated cell counts. Repertoires were generated with immunoSEQ multiplex PCR, while TCRdb's copy carries only in-frame clones and drops some. The V and J calls and clone size are taken from that table; D and trimming were inferred from the DNA. The table has roughly 170,000 clones, approximately 80% seen once. Those who participated ranged in age from roughly 18 to 89 years and resided in roughly 26 US areas. Trimming cost V 3 bases and J 3 bases; bases outside gene matches: 8. Germline loops: CDR1 SGDLS, CDR2 YYNGEE. The CDR3 consists of 16 residues.

The source material was PBMCs or T cells enriched from blood (not recorded which). The chain combines TRBV9 with TRBJ2-1, with TRBD2 matching over 8 bases. This TCR was sampled from a man between 50 and 59 years old who had recovered from COVID-19. The CDR3: CASSGSGRGDYNEQFF. CDR3 DNA: TGTGCCAGCAGCGGCTCGGGGCGGGGGGACTACAATGAGCAGTTCTTC.